This T cell receptor beta chain was sequenced during a study of blood T cell repertoires in COVID-19. Overall study: The study drew acute and convalescent COVID-19 samples from the United States, Italy and Spain.

Germline CDR1 reads MNHEY; CDR2 reads SMNVEV (reference sequence). This CDR3 is 15 amino acids long. The V gene lost 4 bases and the J gene lost 0 bases, with 13 bases spanning the gap. Sequenced by immunoSEQ multiplex PCR; TCRdb stores in-frame clones only, minus some. The sample records fewer than 85,000 clones, 70% to 80% being singletons. This TCR was recovered from a woman in her sixties or seventies with acute or convalescent COVID-19. Sequenced input: peripheral blood. The chain carries TRBV27 and TRBJ2-7; tentative D call: TRBD2 (6 bases). CDR3 sequence reads: CASSSSGLVSYEQYF. DNA of the CDR3: TGTGCCAGCAGTTCCTCGGGACTGGTCTCCTACGAGCAGTACTTC.